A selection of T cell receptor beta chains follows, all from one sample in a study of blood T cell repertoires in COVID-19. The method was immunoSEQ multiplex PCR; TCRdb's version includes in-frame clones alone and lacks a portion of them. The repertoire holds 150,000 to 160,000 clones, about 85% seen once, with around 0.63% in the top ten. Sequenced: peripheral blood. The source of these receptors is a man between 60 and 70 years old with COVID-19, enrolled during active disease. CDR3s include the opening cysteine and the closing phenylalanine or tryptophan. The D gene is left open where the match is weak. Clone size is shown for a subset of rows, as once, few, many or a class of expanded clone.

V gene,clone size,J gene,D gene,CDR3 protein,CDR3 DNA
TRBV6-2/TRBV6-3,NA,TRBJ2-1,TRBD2,CASSMSGGVSYNEQFF,TGTGCCAGCAGTATGAGCGGGGGCGTATCCTACAATGAGCAGTTCTTC
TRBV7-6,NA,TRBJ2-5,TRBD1,CASSLGTGSFETQYF,TGTGCCAGCAGCTTAGGGACAGGGAGTTTTGAGACCCAGTACTTC
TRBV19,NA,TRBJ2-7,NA,CASSPPYDRYEQYF,TGTGCCAGTAGTCCTCCCTACGACAGGTACGAGCAGTACTTC
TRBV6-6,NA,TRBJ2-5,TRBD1,CASREAGTGRQETQYF,TGTGCCAGCAGAGAGGCTGGGACAGGGCGACAAGAGACCCAGTACTTC
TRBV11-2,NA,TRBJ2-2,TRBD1,CASSTGQGVRRTTGELFF,TGTGCCAGCAGCACGGGACAGGGGGTCCGGAGGACCACCGGGGAGCTGTTTTTT
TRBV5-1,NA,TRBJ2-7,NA,CASSLARSLYEQYF,TGCGCCAGCAGCTTGGCTAGGTCACTCTACGAGCAGTACTTC
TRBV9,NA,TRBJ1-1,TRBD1,CASSVGAGGFMNTEAFF,TGTGCCAGCAGCGTAGGAGCAGGGGGCTTCATGAACACTGAAGCTTTCTTT
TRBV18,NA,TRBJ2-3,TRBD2,CASSNLAGGRDTQYF,TGTGCCAGCTCAAATCTAGCGGGGGGCCGAGATACGCAGTATTTT
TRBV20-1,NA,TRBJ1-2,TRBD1,CSASEWGQGYYGYTF,TGCAGTGCTAGTGAGTGGGGACAGGGATACTATGGCTACACCTTC
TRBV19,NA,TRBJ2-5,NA,CASSMGRETQYF,TGTGCCAGTTCCATGGGGAGGGAGACCCAGTACTTC
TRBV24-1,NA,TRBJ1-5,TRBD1,CATSDSLRTGPVSNQPQHF,TGTGCCACCAGTGATTCCCTGAGGACAGGGCCTGTTAGCAATCAGCCCCAGCATTTT
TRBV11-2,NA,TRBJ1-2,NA,CASSLATGGLSRGYTF,TGTGCCAGCAGCTTGGCAACGGGGGGCCTTTCCCGGGGCTACACCTTC
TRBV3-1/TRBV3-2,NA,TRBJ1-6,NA,CASSQAGDYSPLHF,TGTGCCAGCAGCCAAGCTGGGGACTACTCACCCCTCCACTTT
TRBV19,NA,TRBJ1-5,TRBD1,CASSIAQDRTLQPQHF,TGTGCCAGTAGTATCGCCCAGGACAGGACTCTTCAGCCCCAGCATTTT
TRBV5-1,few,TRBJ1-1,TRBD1,CASSLLRQGANTEAFF,TGCGCCAGCAGCTTACTTCGACAGGGAGCGAACACTGAAGCTTTCTTT
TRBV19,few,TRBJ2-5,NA,CASSMMRQETQYF,TGTGCCAGTAGTATGATGCGTCAAGAGACCCAGTACTTC
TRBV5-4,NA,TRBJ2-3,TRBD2,CASSLEGSAGSTDTQYF,TGTGCCAGCAGCTTGGAGGGGTCAGCGGGAAGCACAGATACGCAGTATTTT
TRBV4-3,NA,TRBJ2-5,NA,CASSQELRETQYF,TGCGCCAGCAGCCAAGAACTCCGAGAGACCCAGTACTTC
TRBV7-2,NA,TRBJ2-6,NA,CASKAAGANVLTF,TGTGCCAGCAAGGCGGCCGGGGCCAACGTCCTGACTTTC
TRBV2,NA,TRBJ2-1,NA,CASSELPAVNEQFF,TGTGCCAGCAGTGAACTGCCAGCGGTCAATGAGCAGTTCTTC
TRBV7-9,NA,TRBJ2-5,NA,CASSPIRETQYF,TGTGCCAGTTCCCCGATTCGGGAGACCCAGTACTTC
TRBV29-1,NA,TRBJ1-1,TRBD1,CSVGKGAVAEAFF,TGCAGCGTTGGCAAGGGGGCGGTCGCTGAAGCTTTCTTT
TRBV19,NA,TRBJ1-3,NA,CASSPPGVSVSGNTIYF,TGTGCCAGTAGTCCCCCGGGGGTGTCGGTATCTGGAAACACCATATATTTT
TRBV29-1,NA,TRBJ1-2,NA,CSVFDRSNYGYTF,TGCAGCGTTTTTGACAGGAGTAACTATGGCTACACCTTC
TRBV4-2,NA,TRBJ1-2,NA,CASSQDLYRADGYTF,TGTGCCAGCAGCCAAGATCTTTACAGGGCGGATGGCTACACCTTC
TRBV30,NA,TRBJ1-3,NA,CAWMNRAMGGNTIYF,TGTGCCTGGATGAACAGGGCCATGGGAGGAAACACCATATATTTT
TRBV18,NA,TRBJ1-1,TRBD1,CASSPSQAGGDLNTEAFF,TGTGCCAGCTCACCGAGCCAGGCAGGGGGCGACCTAAACACTGAAGCTTTCTTT
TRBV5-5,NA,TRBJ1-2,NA,CASSLEGDRSFYGYTF,TGTGCCAGCAGCTTGGAGGGGGACCGATCATTCTATGGCTACACCTTC
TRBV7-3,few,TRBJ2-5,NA,CASRRTGGESETQYF,TGTGCCAGCAGACGCACTGGAGGGGAGAGCGAGACCCAGTACTTC
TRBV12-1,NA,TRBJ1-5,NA,CASSPSGQSSNQPQHF,TGTGCCAGCAGCCCCTCGGGACAGAGTAGCAATCAGCCCCAGCATTTT
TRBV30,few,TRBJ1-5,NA,CAWSSDNNQPQHF,TGTGCCTGGAGCAGTGATAATAATCAGCCCCAGCATTTT
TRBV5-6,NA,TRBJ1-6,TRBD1,CASSPGQTNSPLHF,TGTGCCAGCAGCCCGGGACAGACGAATTCACCCCTCCACTTT
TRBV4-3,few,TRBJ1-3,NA,CASSQVSLGVTSPGNTIYF,TGCGCCAGCAGCCAAGTCTCACTCGGGGTCACGAGTCCTGGAAACACCATATATTTT
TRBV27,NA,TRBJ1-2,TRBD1,CASSLYGGQEVSYGYTF,TGTGCCAGCAGTTTATACGGCGGACAGGAAGTAAGCTATGGCTACACCTTC
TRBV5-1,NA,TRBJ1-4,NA,CASSPRGLIGPATNEKLFF,TGCGCCAGCAGCCCCCGCGGGTTGATCGGCCCCGCAACTAATGAAAAACTGTTTTTT
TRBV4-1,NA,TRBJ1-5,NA,CASSQDGGSNQPQHF,TGCGCCAGCAGCCAAGACGGGGGTAGCAATCAGCCCCAGCATTTT
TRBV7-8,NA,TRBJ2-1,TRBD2,CASSLGPGGNEQFF,TGTGCCAGCAGCTTAGGTCCGGGAGGGAATGAGCAGTTCTTC
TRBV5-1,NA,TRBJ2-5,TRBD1,CASSLVSGTGLETQYF,TGCGCCAGCAGCTTAGTATCCGGGACAGGGTTGGAGACCCAGTACTTC
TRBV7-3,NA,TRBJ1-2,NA,CASSAGPANYGYTF,TGTGCCAGCAGCGCGGGACCCGCTAACTATGGCTACACCTTC
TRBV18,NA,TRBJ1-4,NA,CASSPPPTDNEKLFF,TGTGCCAGCTCACCACCGCCGACAGATAATGAAAAACTGTTTTTT
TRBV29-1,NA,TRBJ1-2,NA,CSAWTLIGYTF,TGCAGCGCTTGGACTTTAATCGGCTACACCTTC
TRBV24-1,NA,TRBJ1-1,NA,CATSDLKDRSLFF,TGTGCCACCAGTGATTTGAAGGACAGATCCCTTTTCTTT
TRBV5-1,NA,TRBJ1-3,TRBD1,CASSTTTGGGNTIYF,TGCGCCAGCAGCACCACTACAGGGGGCGGAAACACCATATATTTT
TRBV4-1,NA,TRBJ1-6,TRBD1,CASSLTGQPYNSPLHF,TGCGCCAGCAGCCTAACGGGACAGCCCTATAATTCACCCCTCCACTTT
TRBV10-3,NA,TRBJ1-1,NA,CAISGGLNTEAFF,TGTGCCATCAGTGGCGGATTGAACACTGAAGCTTTCTTT
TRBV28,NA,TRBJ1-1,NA,CASSEGAGNEAFF,TGTGCCAGCAGCGAGGGCGCGGGCAATGAAGCTTTCTTT
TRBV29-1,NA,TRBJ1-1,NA,CSVSDTGTEAFF,TGCAGCGTTTCAGACACAGGCACTGAAGCTTTCTTT
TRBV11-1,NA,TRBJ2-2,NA,CASSLSPGANTGELFF,TGTGCCAGCAGCTTAAGCCCGGGAGCTAACACCGGGGAGCTGTTTTTT
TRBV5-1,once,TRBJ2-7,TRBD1,CASSPNRGSFEQYF,TGCGCCAGCAGCCCAAACAGGGGTTCGTTCGAGCAGTACTTC
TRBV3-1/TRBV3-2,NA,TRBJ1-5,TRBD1,CASSPGTGGFQPQHF,TGTGCCAGCAGCCCTGGGACAGGGGGTTTTCAGCCCCAGCATTTT
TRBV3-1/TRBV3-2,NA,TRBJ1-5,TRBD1,CASSQSDRGVGQPQHF,TGTGCCAGCAGCCAATCCGACAGGGGAGTCGGTCAGCCCCAGCATTTT
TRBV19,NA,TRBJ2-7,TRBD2,CASTSGGTGNNGQYF,TGTGCCAGTACTTCCGGGGGGACTGGAAATAACGGCCAATACTTC
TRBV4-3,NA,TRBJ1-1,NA,CASSQEDNLGTEAFF,TGCGCCAGCAGCCAAGAGGACAACTTGGGGACTGAAGCTTTCTTT
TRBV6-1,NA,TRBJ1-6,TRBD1,CASSADRDSYNSPLHF,TGTGCCAGCAGTGCTGACAGGGACTCCTATAATTCACCCCTCCACTTT